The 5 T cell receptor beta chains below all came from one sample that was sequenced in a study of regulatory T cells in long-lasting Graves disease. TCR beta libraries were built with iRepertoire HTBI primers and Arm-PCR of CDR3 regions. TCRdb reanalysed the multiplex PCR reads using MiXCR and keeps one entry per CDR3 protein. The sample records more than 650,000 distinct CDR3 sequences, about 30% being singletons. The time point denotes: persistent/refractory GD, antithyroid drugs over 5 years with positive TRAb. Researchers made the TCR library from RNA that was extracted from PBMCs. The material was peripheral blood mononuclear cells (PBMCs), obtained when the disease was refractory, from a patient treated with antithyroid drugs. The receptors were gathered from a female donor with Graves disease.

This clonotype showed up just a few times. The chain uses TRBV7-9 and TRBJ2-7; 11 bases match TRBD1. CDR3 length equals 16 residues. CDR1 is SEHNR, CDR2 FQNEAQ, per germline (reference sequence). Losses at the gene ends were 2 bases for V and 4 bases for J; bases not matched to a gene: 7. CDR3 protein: CASSLTADRGLYEQYF. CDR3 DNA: TGTGCCAGCAGCTTAACGGCGGACAGGGGGCTGTACGAGCAGTACTTC.

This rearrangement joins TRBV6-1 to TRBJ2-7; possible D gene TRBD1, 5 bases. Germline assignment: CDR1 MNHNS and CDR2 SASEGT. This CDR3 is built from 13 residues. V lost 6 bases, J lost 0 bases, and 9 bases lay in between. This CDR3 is CASRYRPSYEQYF. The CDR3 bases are TGTGCCAGCAGATACAGGCCCTCCTACGAGCAGTACTTC.

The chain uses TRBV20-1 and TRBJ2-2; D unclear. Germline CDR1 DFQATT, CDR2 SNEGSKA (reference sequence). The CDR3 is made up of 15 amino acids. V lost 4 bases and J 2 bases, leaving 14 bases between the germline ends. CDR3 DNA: TGCAGTGCTAACAAGGGCAACACAAACACCGGGGAGCTGTTTTTT. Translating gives CSANKGNTNTGELFF.

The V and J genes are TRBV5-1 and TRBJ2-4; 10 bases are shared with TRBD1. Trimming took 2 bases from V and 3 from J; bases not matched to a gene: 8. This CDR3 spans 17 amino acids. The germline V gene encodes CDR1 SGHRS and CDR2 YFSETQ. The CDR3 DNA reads TGCGCCAGCAGCTTTGCCGGGACAGGGGAATACAAAAACATTCAGTACTTC. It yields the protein CASSFAGTGEYKNIQYF.

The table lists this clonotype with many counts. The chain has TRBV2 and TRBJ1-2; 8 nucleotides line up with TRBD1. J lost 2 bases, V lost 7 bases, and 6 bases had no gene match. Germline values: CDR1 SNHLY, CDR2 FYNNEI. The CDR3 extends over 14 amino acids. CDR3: CASTHRDRNYGYTF. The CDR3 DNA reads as TGTGCCAGCACCCACCGGGACAGGAACTATGGCTACACCTTC.